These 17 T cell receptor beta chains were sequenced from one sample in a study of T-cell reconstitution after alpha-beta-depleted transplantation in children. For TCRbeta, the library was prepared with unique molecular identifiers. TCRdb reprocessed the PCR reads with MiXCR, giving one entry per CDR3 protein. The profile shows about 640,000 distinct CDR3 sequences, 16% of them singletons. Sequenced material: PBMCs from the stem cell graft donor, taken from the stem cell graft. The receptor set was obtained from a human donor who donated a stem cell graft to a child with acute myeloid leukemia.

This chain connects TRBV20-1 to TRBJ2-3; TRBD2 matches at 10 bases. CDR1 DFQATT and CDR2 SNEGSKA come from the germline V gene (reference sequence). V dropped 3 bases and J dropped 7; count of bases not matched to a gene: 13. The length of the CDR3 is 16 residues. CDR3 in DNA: TGCAGTGCTAGGCCCCCCATAGCGGGGGGCCGTCATACGCAGTATTTT. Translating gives CSARPPIAGGRHTQYF.

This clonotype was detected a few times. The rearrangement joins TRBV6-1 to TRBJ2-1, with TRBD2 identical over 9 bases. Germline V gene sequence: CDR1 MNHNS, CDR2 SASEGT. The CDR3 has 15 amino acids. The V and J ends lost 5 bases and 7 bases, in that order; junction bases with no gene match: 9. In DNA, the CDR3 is TGTGCCAGCAGTCGCACGCGGGGGGGCCGGAATGAGCAGTTCTTC. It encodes CASSRTRGGRNEQFF.

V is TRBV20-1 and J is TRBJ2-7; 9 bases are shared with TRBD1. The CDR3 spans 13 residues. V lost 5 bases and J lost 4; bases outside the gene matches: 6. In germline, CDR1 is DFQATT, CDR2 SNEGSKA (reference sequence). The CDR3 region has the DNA TGCAGTGCTCGGGACAGGGAGAGGTACGAGCAGTACGTC. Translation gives CSARDRERYEQYV.

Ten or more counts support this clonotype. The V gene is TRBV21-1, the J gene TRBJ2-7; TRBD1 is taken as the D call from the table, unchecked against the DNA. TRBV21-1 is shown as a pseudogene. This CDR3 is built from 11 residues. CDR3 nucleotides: TGTGCCAGCAGCCGGACAGTCGAGCAGTACGTC. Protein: CASSRTVEQYV.

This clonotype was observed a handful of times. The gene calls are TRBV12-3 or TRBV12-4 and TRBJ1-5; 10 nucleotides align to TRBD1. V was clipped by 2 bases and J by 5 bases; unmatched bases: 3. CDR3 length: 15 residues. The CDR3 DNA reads TGTGCCAGCAGTTTAAAGGGGACAGGGGATCAGCCCCAGCATTTT. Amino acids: CASSLKGTGDQPQHF.

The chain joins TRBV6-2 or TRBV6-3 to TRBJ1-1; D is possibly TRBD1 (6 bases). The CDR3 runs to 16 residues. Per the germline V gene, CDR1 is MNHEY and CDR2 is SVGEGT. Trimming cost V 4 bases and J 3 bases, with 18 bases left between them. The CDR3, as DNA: TGTGCCAGCAGTTCGCGCGGGGGGCGCCGCGACACTGAAGCTTTCTTT. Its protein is CASSSRGGRRDTEAFF.

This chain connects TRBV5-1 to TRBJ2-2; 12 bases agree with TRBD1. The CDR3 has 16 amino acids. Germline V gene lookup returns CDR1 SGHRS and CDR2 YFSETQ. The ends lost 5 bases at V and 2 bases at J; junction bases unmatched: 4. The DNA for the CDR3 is TGCGCCAGCAGTACCGGGACAGGGGGCAACACCGGGGAGCTGTTTTTT. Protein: CASSTGTGGNTGELFF.

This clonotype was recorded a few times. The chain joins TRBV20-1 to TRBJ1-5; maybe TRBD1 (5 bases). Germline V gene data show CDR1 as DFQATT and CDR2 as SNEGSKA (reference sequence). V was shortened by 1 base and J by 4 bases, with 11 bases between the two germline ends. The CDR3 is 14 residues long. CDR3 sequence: CSARAEGRNQPQHF. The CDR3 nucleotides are TGCAGTGCTAGAGCGGAGGGGAGGAATCAGCCCCAGCATTTT.

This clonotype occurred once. CDR3 sequence (DNA): TGCAGCGTTGGGTTACAGGGTCCCACAGATACGCAGTATTTT. As protein: CSVGLQGPTDTQYF. The rearrangement joins TRBV29-1 to TRBJ2-3; TRBD1 might be the D (6 bases). The CDR3 runs 14 residues. Trimming took 4 bases from V and 2 from J, leaving 13 bases between them. CDR1 SQVTM and CDR2 ANQGSEA come from the germline V gene.

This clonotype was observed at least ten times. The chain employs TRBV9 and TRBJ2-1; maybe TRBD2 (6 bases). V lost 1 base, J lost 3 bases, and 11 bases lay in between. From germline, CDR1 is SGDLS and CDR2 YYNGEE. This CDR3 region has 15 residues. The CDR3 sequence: CASSVLGTGYNEQFF. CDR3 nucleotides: TGTGCCAGCAGCGTACTCGGGACTGGCTACAATGAGCAGTTCTTC.

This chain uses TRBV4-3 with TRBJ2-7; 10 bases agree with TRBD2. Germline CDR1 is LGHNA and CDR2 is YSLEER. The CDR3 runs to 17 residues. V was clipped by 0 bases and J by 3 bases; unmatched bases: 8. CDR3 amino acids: CASSQESNSGGLYEQYF. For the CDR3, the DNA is TGCGCCAGCAGCCAAGAATCAAATAGCGGGGGGCTCTACGAGCAGTACTTC.

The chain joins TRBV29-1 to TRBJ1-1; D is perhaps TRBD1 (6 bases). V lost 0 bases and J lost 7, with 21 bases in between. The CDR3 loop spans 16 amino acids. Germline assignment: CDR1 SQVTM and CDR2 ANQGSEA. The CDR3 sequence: CSVEDLPQTGPYEAFF. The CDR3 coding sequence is TGCAGCGTTGAAGATCTCCCCCAGACAGGACCATATGAAGCTTTCTTT.

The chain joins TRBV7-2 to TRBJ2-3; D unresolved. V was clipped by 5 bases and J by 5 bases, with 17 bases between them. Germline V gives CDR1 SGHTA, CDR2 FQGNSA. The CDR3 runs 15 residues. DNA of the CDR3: TGTGCCAGCAGCAAAGAGTCGGGTCCGGGAGATACGCAGTATTTT. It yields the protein CASSKESGPGDTQYF.

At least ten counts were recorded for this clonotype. Here the CDR3 reads CSGGTGGAGETQYF. The CDR3 DNA is TGCAGCGGTGGGACAGGGGGCGCCGGAGAGACCCAGTACTTC. This chain joins TRBV20-1 and TRBJ2-5; 12 bases align to TRBD1. The V gene's germline CDR1 is DFQATT and CDR2 SNEGSKA (reference sequence). This CDR3 contains 14 residues.

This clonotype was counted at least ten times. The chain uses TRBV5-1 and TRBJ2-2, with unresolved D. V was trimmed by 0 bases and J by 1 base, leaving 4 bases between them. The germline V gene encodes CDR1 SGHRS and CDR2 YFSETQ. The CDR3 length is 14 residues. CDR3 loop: CASSLGMNTGELFF. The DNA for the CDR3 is TGCGCCAGCAGCTTGGGGATGAACACCGGGGAGCTGTTTTTT.

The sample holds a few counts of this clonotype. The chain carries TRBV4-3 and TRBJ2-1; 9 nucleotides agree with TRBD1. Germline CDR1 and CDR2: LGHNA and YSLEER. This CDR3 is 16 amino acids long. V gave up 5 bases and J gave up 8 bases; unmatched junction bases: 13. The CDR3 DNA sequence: TGCGCCAGCAGCGTAGACCGGGACAGGGTCTTAGATGAGCAGTTCTTC. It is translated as CASSVDRDRVLDEQFF.

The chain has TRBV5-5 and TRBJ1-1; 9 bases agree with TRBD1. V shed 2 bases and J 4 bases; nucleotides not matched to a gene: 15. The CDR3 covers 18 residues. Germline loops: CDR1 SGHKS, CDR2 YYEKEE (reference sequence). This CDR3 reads CASSFLGQGEIRGTEAFF. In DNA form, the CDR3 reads TGTGCCAGCAGCTTTTTGGGACAGGGAGAAATTAGGGGCACTGAAGCTTTCTTT.